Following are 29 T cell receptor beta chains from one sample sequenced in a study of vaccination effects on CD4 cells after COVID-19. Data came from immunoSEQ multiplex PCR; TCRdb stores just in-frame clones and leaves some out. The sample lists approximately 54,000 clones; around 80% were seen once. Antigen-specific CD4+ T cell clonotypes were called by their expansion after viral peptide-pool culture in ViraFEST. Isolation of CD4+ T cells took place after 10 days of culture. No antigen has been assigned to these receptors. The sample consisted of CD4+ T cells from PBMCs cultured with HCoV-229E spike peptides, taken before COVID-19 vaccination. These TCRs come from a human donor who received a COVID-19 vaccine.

CDR3 protein: CASSRTWTGSNQPQHF. CDR3 DNA: TGTGCCAGCAGCCGGACCTGGACAGGGAGCAATCAGCCCCAGCATTTT. The V gene is TRBV5-5, the J gene TRBJ1-5; 8 bases are shared with TRBD1. V dropped 4 bases and J dropped 1; count of bases not matched to a gene: 7. The length of the CDR3 is 16 residues. CDR1 and CDR2 (germline): SGHKS, YYEKEE (reference sequence).

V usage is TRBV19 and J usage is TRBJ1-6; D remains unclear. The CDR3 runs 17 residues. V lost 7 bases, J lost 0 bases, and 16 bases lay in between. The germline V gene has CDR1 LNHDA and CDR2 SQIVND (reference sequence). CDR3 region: CASTLRPTSSYNSPLHF. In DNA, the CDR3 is TGTGCCAGTACTCTCCGACCGACTAGCTCCTATAATTCACCCCTCCACTTT.

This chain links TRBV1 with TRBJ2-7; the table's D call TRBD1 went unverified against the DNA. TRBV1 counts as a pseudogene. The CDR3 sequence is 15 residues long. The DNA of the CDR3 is TGCACCAGCAGCCAAGATCTTAGGGGTGCGGACGAGCAGTACGTC. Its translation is CTSSQDLRGADEQYV.

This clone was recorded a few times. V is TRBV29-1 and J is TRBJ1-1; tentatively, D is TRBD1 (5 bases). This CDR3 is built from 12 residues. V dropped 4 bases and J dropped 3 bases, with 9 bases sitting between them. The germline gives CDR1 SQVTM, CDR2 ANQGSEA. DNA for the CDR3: TGCAGCGTTGTTTGGGGGGACACTGAAGCTTTCTTT. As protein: CSVVWGDTEAFF.

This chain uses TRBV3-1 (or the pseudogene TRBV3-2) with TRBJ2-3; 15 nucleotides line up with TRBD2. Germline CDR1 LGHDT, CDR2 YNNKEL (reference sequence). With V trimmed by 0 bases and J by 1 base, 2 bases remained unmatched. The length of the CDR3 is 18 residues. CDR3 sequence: CASSQEGLAGGGTDTQYF. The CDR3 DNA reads TGTGCCAGCAGCCAAGAAGGACTAGCGGGGGGGGGCACAGATACGCAGTATTTT.

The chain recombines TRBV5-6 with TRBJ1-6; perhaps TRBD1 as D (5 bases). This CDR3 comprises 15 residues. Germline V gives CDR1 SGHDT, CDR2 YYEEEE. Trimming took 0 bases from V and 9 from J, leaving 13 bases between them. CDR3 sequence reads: CASSLDGAGLSPLHF. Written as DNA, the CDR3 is TGTGCCAGCAGCTTGGATGGAGCAGGGCTTTCACCCCTCCACTTT. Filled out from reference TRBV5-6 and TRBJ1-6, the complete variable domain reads DAGVTQSPTHLIKTRGQQVTLRCSPKSGHDTVSWYQQALGQGPQFIFQYYEEEERQRGNFPDRFSGHQFPNYSSELNVNALLLGDSALYLCASSLDGAGLSPLHFGNGTRLTVT.

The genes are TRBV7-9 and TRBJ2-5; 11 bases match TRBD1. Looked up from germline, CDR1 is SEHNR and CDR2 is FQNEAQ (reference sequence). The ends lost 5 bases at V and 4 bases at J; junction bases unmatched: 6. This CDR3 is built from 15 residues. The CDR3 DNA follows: TGTGCCAGCAGCCGGGGGACAGGGGGGGGAGAGACCCAGTACTTC. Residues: CASSRGTGGGETQYF.

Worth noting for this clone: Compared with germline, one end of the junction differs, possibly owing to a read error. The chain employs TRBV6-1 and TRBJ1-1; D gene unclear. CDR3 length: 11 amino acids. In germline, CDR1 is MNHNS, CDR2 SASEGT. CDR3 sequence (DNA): TGTGCCAGCAGTGAAGCGTCTCGGCGGGATTTT. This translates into CASSEASRRDF.

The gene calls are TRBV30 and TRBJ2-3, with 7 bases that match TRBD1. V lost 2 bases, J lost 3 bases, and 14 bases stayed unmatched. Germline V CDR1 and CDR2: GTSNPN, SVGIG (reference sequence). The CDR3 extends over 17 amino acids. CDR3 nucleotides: TGTGCCTGGAGTCTCATGATTATAGGGGGCCAGACAGATACGCAGTATTTT. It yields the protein CAWSLMIIGGQTDTQYF.

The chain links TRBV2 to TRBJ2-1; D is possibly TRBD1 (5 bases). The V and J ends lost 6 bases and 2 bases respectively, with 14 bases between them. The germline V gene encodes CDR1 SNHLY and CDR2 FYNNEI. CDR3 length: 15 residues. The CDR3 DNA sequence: TGTGCCAGCAGCCCCCAGGGAATTGCCTACAATGAGCAGTTCTTC. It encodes CASSPQGIAYNEQFF. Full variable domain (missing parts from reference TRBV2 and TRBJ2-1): EPEVTQTPSHQVTQMGQEVILRCVPISNHLYFYWYRQILGQKVEFLVSFYNNEISEKSEIFDDQFSVERPDGSNFTLKIRSTKLEDSAMYFCASSPQGIAYNEQFFGPGTRLTVL.

The CDR3 region has the DNA TGTGCCAGCAGTGACGGGAACCCGAAAGAGACCCAGTACTTC. This sequence encodes CASSDGNPKETQYF. The V call is TRBV2, the J call TRBJ2-5; TRBD2 is a possible D gene (5 bases). Trimming stripped 3 bases from V and 3 bases from J, with 11 bases between. Germline V lookup: CDR1 SNHLY, CDR2 FYNNEI. The CDR3 spans 14 residues.

The CDR3 is CASSITGSLYGNTIYF. CDR3 sequence (DNA): TGTGCCAGCAGCATTACAGGGAGCTTATATGGAAACACCATATATTTT. The chain has TRBV3-1 (or the pseudogene TRBV3-2) and TRBJ1-3; D perhaps matches TRBD1 (6 bases). Germline loops: CDR1 LGHDT, CDR2 YNNKEL (reference sequence). The CDR3 runs to 16 residues. V lost 5 bases to trimming and J lost 3 bases, with 17 bases between them.

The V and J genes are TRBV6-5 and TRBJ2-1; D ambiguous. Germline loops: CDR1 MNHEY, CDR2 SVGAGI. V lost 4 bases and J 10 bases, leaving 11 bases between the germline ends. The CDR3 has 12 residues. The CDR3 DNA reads TGTGCCAGCAGTTCGTCGTTTGGCGAGCAGTTCTTC. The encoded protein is CASSSSFGEQFF.

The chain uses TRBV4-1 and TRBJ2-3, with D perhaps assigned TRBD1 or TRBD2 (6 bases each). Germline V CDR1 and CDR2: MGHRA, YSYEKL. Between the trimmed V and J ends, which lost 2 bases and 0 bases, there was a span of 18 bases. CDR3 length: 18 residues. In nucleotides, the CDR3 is TGCGCCAGCAGCCAACGGCCGTTCGGGGGCCCCAGCACAGATACGCAGTATTTT. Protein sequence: CASSQRPFGGPSTDTQYF.

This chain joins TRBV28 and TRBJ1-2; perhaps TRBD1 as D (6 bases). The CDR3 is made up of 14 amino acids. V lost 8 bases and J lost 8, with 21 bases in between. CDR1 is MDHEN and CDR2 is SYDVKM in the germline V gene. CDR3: CASQKWTAGLGYTF. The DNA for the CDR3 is TGTGCCAGCCAGAAATGGACAGCCGGGTTGGGCTACACCTTC.

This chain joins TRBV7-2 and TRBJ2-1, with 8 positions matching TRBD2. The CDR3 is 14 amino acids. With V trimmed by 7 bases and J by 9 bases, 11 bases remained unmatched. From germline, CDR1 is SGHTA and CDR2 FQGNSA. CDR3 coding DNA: TGTGCCAGCAACTGGAGTCCAGCGGGGGCTGAGCAGTTCTTC. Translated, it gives CASNWSPAGAEQFF.

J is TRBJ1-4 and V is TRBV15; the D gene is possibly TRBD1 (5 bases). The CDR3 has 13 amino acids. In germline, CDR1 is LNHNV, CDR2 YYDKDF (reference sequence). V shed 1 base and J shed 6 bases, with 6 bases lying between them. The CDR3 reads CATSRGRDEKLFF. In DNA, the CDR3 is TGTGCCACCAGCAGAGGCAGGGATGAAAAACTGTTTTTT.

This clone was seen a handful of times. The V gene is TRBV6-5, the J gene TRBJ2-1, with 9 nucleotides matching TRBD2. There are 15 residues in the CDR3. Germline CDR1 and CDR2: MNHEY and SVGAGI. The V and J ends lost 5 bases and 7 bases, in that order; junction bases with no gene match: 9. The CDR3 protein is CASSRAGGQGNEQFF. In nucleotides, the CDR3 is TGTGCCAGCAGTCGGGCGGGGGGGCAGGGAAATGAGCAGTTCTTC.

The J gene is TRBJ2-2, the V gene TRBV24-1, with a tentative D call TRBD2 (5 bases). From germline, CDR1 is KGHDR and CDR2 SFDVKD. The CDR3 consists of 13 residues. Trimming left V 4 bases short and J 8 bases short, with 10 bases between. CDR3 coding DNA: TGTGCCACCAGTGAACGACCGGGGGGGGAGCTGTTTTTT. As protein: CATSERPGGELFF.

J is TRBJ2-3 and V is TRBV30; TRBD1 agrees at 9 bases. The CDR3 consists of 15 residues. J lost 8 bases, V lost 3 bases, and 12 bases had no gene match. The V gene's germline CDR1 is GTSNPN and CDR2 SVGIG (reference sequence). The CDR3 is CAWRTTGGLIGTQYF. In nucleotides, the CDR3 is TGTGCCTGGAGGACGACAGGGGGTTTGATAGGTACGCAGTATTTT.

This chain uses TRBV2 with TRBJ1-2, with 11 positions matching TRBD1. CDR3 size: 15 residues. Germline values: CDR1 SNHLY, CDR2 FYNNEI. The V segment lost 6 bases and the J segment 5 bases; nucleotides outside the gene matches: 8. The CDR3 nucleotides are TGTGCCAGCAGCCTTGGACAGGGGGCGTATTATGGCTACACCTTC. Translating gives CASSLGQGAYYGYTF.

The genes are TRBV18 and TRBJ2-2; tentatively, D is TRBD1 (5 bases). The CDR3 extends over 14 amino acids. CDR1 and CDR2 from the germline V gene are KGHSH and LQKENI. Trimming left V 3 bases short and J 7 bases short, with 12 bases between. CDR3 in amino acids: CASSPRKGLGELFF. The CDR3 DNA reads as TGTGCCAGCTCACCTCGCAAGGGGCTCGGGGAGCTGTTTTTT. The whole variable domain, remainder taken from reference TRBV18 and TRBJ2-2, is NAGVMQNPRHLVRRRGQEARLRCSPMKGHSHVYWYRQLPEEGLKFMVYLQKENIIDESGMPKERFSAEFPKEGPSILRIQQVVRGDSAAYFCASSPRKGLGELFFGEGSRLTVL.

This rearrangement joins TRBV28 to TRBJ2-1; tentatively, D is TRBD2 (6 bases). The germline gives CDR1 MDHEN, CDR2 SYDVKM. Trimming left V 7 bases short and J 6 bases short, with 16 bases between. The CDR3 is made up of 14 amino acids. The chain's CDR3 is CASTLPGTFNEQFF. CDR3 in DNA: TGTGCCAGCACCTTACCCGGGACTTTCAATGAGCAGTTCTTC.

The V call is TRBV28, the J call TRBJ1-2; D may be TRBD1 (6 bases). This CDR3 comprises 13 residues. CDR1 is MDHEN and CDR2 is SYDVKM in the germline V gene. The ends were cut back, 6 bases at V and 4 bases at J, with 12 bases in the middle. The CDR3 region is CASRSGTSYGYTF. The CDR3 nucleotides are TGTGCCAGCAGATCCGGGACAAGCTATGGCTACACCTTC.

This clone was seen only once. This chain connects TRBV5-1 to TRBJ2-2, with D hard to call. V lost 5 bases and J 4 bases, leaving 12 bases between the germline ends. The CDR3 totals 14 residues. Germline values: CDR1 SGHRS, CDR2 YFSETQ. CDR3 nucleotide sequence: TGCGCCAGCAGGTATACCTTGGGCACCGGGGAGCTGTTTTTT. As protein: CASRYTLGTGELFF.

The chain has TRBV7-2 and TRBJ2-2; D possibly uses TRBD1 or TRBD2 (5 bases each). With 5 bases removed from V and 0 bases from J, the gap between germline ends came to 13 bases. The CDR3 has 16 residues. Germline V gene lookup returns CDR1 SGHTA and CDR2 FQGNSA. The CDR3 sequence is CASSPRGQANTGELFF. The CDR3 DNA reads TGTGCCAGCAGCCCCCGGGGCCAAGCGAACACCGGGGAGCTGTTTTTT.

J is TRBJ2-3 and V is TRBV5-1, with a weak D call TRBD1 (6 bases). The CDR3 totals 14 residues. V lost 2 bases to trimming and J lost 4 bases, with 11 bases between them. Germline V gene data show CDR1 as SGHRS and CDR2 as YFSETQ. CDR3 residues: CASSLQRGSDTQYF. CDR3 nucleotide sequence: TGCGCCAGCAGCTTACAGAGGGGGTCAGATACGCAGTATTTT. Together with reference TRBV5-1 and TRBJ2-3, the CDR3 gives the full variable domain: KAGVTQTPRYLIKTRGQQVTLSCSPISGHRSVSWYQQTPGQGLQFLFEYFSETQRNKGNFPGRFSGRQFSNSRSEMNVSTLELGDSALYLCASSLQRGSDTQYFGPGTRLTVL.

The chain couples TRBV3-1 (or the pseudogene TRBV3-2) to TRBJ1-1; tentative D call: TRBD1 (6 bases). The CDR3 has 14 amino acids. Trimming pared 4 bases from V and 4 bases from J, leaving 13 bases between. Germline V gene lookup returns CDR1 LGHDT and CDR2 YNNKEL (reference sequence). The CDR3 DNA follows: TGTGCCAGCAGCCTGACAGGTTTCAGCACTGAAGCTTTCTTT. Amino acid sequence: CASSLTGFSTEAFF.

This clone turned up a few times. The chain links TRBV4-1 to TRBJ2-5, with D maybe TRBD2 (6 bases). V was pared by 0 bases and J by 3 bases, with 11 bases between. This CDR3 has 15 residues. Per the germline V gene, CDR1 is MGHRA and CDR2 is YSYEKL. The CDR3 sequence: CASSQDQAGEETQYF. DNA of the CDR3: TGCGCCAGCAGCCAAGATCAAGCGGGTGAAGAGACCCAGTACTTC.